These T cell receptor beta chains were read from a single sample in a study of OX40 agonist ivuxolimab in advanced cancers. TCRdb's copy holds only in-frame clones and misses some; the assay was immunoSEQ multiplex PCR. The repertoire has more than 40,000 clones, almost 90% of them found once; the top ten carry around 0.99%. This material consisted of CD4+ or CD8+ T cells sorted from blood, taken in a trial of the OX40 agonist ivuxolimab. These receptors were taken from an adult with an advanced solid tumor such as melanoma, head and neck, liver or kidney cancer. The CDR3 runs from the conserved cysteine through the conserved F or W. D genes are given only for firm matches. A row's size may be missing; if present it is once, few, many or a size class.

clone_size: -; j_call: TRBJ1-1; d_call: -; v_call: TRBV9; cdr3_aa: CASSVAGGPDTEAFF; cdr3_nt: TGTGCCAGCAGCGTAGCGGGGGGGCCGGACACTGAAGCTTTCTTT
clone_size: -; j_call: TRBJ2-7; d_call: -; v_call: TRBV28; cdr3_aa: CASSLWSRGVAYEQYF; cdr3_nt: TGTGCCAGCAGTTTATGGTCCAGGGGGGTAGCCTACGAGCAGTACTTC
clone_size: -; j_call: TRBJ2-6; d_call: -; v_call: TRBV5-1; cdr3_aa: CASSRGYTSGANVLTF; cdr3_nt: TGCGCCAGCAGCAGGGGGTATACCTCTGGGGCCAACGTCCTGACTTTC
clone_size: -; j_call: TRBJ2-5; d_call: -; v_call: TRBV7-2; cdr3_aa: CASSPGRNQETQYF; cdr3_nt: TGTGCCAGCAGCCCCGGACGGAACCAAGAGACCCAGTACTTC
clone_size: -; j_call: TRBJ2-3; d_call: -; v_call: TRBV28; cdr3_aa: CASNTSQYF; cdr3_nt: TGTGCCAGCAATACTAGTCAGTATTTT
clone_size: -; j_call: TRBJ1-2; d_call: -; v_call: TRBV5-1; cdr3_aa: CASSFGGGSNYGYTF; cdr3_nt: TGCGCCAGCAGCTTCGGCGGAGGAAGTAACTATGGCTACACCTTC
clone_size: -; j_call: TRBJ2-5; d_call: -; v_call: TRBV29-1; cdr3_aa: CSARLGSETQYF; cdr3_nt: TGCAGCGCCCGGCTAGGGTCGGAGACCCAGTACTTC
clone_size: few; j_call: TRBJ2-1; d_call: TRBD2; v_call: TRBV11-2; cdr3_aa: CASTVSGSAYNEQFF; cdr3_nt: TGTGCCAGCACCGTCAGCGGGAGCGCCTACAATGAGCAGTTCTTC
clone_size: -; j_call: TRBJ2-5; d_call: TRBD2; v_call: TRBV5-1; cdr3_aa: CASSQGLAGETQYF; cdr3_nt: TGCGCCAGCAGCCAGGGACTAGCGGGAGAGACCCAGTACTTC
clone_size: -; j_call: TRBJ2-7; d_call: TRBD1; v_call: TRBV28; cdr3_aa: CASSTQGEQYF; cdr3_nt: TGTGCCAGCAGCACACAGGGGGAGCAGTACTTC
clone_size: -; j_call: TRBJ2-3; d_call: -; v_call: TRBV9; cdr3_aa: CATSRRGTSTDTQYF; cdr3_nt: TGTGCCACCTCACGCCGGGGGACTAGCACAGATACGCAGTATTTT
clone_size: -; j_call: TRBJ2-1; d_call: TRBD1; v_call: TRBV5-1; cdr3_aa: CASSLGGQGEVDEQFF; cdr3_nt: TGCGCCAGCAGCTTGGGGGGACAGGGTGAGGTCGATGAGCAGTTCTTC
clone_size: -; j_call: TRBJ2-7; d_call: -; v_call: TRBV7-2; cdr3_aa: CASSFAGQSYEQYF; cdr3_nt: TGTGCCAGCAGCTTTGCGGGACAGTCCTACGAGCAGTACTTC
clone_size: -; j_call: TRBJ2-1; d_call: -; v_call: TRBV7-2; cdr3_aa: CASSRPGEQFF; cdr3_nt: TGTGCCAGCAGCCGACCCGGCGAGCAGTTCTTC
clone_size: -; j_call: TRBJ1-5; d_call: -; v_call: TRBV16; cdr3_aa: CASSLQGINQPQHF; cdr3_nt: TGTGCCAGCAGCCTTCAGGGTATCAATCAGCCCCAGCATTTT
clone_size: -; j_call: TRBJ2-7; d_call: TRBD1; v_call: TRBV27; cdr3_aa: CASSPGQGGPYEQYF; cdr3_nt: TGTGCCAGCTCACCGGGACAGGGGGGACCCTACGAGCAGTACTTC
clone_size: -; j_call: TRBJ2-3; d_call: TRBD2; v_call: TRBV2; cdr3_aa: CASHGAGEYTQYF; cdr3_nt: TGTGCCAGCCACGGGGCGGGAGAGTATACGCAGTATTTT
clone_size: -; j_call: TRBJ2-5; d_call: -; v_call: TRBV29-1; cdr3_aa: CSASTLAVGETQYF; cdr3_nt: TGCAGCGCCTCAACACTGGCCGTGGGAGAGACCCAGTACTTC
clone_size: -; j_call: TRBJ2-1; d_call: TRBD2; v_call: TRBV9; cdr3_aa: CASSVELAGAYNEQFF; cdr3_nt: TGTGCCAGCAGCGTAGAACTAGCGGGTGCCTACAATGAGCAGTTCTTC
clone_size: few; j_call: TRBJ1-1; d_call: TRBD1; v_call: TRBV6-6; cdr3_aa: CASTTGTNTEAFF; cdr3_nt: TGTGCCAGTACGACAGGGACGAACACTGAAGCTTTCTTT
clone_size: -; j_call: TRBJ2-1; d_call: -; v_call: TRBV5-4; cdr3_aa: CASSRAMGPSSYNEQFF; cdr3_nt: TGTGCCAGCAGCAGGGCTATGGGACCGAGCTCCTACAATGAGCAGTTCTTC
clone_size: -; j_call: TRBJ2-5; d_call: -; v_call: TRBV5-4; cdr3_aa: CASSLSAGRETQYF; cdr3_nt: TGTGCCAGCAGCCTGTCGGCCGGGCGGGAGACCCAGTACTTC
clone_size: -; j_call: TRBJ2-7; d_call: -; v_call: TRBV2; cdr3_aa: CASSVKYEQYF; cdr3_nt: TGTGCCAGCAGTGTAAAATACGAGCAGTACTTC
clone_size: -; j_call: TRBJ2-1; d_call: TRBD2; v_call: TRBV30; cdr3_aa: CAWRAVAGGGQFF; cdr3_nt: TGTGCCTGGAGGGCGGTAGCGGGAGGGGGGCAGTTCTTC
clone_size: once; j_call: TRBJ2-7; d_call: -; v_call: TRBV7-2; cdr3_aa: CASNDRGGSAYEQYF; cdr3_nt: TGTGCCAGCAACGATAGGGGGGGATCCGCCTACGAGCAGTACTTC
clone_size: -; j_call: TRBJ2-5; d_call: TRBD2; v_call: TRBV6-1; cdr3_aa: CAIEREVRETQYF; cdr3_nt: TGTGCCATAGAGCGGGAGGTGCGAGAGACCCAGTACTTC
clone_size: -; j_call: TRBJ2-1; d_call: -; v_call: TRBV20-1; cdr3_aa: CSARTDNEQFF; cdr3_nt: TGCAGTGCTCGGACAGACAATGAGCAGTTCTTC
clone_size: medium-sized; j_call: TRBJ2-7; d_call: TRBD2; v_call: TRBV2; cdr3_aa: CASRPGLETYEQYF; cdr3_nt: TGTGCCAGCAGACCGGGACTAGAAACCTACGAGCAGTACTTC
clone_size: once; j_call: TRBJ2-1; d_call: -; v_call: TRBV6-5; cdr3_aa: CASRGDEQFF; cdr3_nt: TGTGCCAGCAGGGGGGATGAGCAGTTCTTC
clone_size: -; j_call: TRBJ2-3; d_call: -; v_call: TRBV18; cdr3_aa: CASSPREDTQYF; cdr3_nt: TGTGCCAGCTCACCACGGGAGGATACGCAGTATTTT
clone_size: -; j_call: TRBJ1-3; d_call: TRBD1; v_call: TRBV5-1; cdr3_aa: CASSLEGQGAPGGNTIYF; cdr3_nt: TGCGCCAGCAGCTTGGAAGGACAGGGGGCGCCGGGTGGAAACACCATATATTTT
clone_size: -; j_call: TRBJ2-5; d_call: TRBD2; v_call: TRBV7-8; cdr3_aa: CASSLEAHGRAGETQYF; cdr3_nt: TGTGCCAGCAGCTTAGAGGCTCACGGGAGGGCGGGGGAGACCCAGTACTTC
clone_size: -; j_call: TRBJ2-1; d_call: -; v_call: TRBV27; cdr3_aa: CASSPMEGRNVPQFF; cdr3_nt: TGTGCCAGCAGTCCGATGGAGGGCAGGAACGTCCCGCAGTTCTTC
clone_size: few; j_call: TRBJ1-2; d_call: -; v_call: TRBV7-2; cdr3_aa: CASSLLGDYGYTF; cdr3_nt: TGTGCCAGCAGCTTACTAGGGGATTATGGCTACACCTTC
clone_size: -; j_call: TRBJ2-3; d_call: TRBD1; v_call: TRBV9; cdr3_aa: CASSTTDRAGTDTQYF; cdr3_nt: TGTGCCAGCAGCACCACAGACAGGGCAGGCACAGATACGCAGTATTTT
clone_size: once; j_call: TRBJ2-3; d_call: -; v_call: TRBV18; cdr3_aa: CASSPAVGGDTQYF; cdr3_nt: TGTGCCAGCTCACCAGCAGTGGGCGGAGATACGCAGTATTTT
clone_size: -; j_call: TRBJ2-7; d_call: -; v_call: TRBV6-5; cdr3_aa: CASRYYSGAYEQYF; cdr3_nt: TGTGCCAGCAGGTACTACAGCGGAGCCTACGAGCAGTACTTC
clone_size: -; j_call: TRBJ1-6; d_call: -; v_call: TRBV30; cdr3_aa: CAWSGGGKGSPLHF; cdr3_nt: TGTGCCTGGAGTGGAGGGGGGAAAGGCTCACCCCTCCACTTT
clone_size: -; j_call: TRBJ2-3; d_call: -; v_call: TRBV5-1; cdr3_aa: CASRDFVSTDTQYF; cdr3_nt: TGCGCCAGCAGGGACTTCGTGAGCACAGATACGCAGTATTTT
clone_size: -; j_call: TRBJ2-5; d_call: TRBD1; v_call: TRBV13; cdr3_aa: CASSSSHRTGTETQYF; cdr3_nt: TGTGCCAGCAGCTCCTCTCACCGGACAGGGACAGAGACCCAGTACTTC
clone_size: -; j_call: TRBJ2-7; d_call: -; v_call: TRBV7-2; cdr3_aa: CASSLSLGLLYEQYF; cdr3_nt: TGTGCCAGCAGCCTTTCGCTTGGCTTGTTGTACGAGCAGTACTTC
clone_size: -; j_call: TRBJ2-7; d_call: TRBD2; v_call: TRBV7-2; cdr3_aa: CASSRTSGSTYEQYF; cdr3_nt: TGTGCCAGCAGCCGGACTAGCGGGAGTACCTACGAGCAGTACTTC